This TCR beta chain came from a study of cytomegalovirus exposure and HLA in healthy donors. General observations from the study: Roughly uniform sequencing depth across donors was assumed, possibly incorrectly. Previous analysis showed most TCR beta V segments were productive about 90% or about 30% of the time.

Amplification used 60 Vbeta primers and 13 Jbeta primers. Clones were read by immunoSEQ multiplex PCR, and TCRdb kept only the in-frame ones, dropping some. The sample includes fewer than 200,000 clones, roughly two thirds of them seen just once. About this clone itself: Its cognate antigen is unknown.

Material: PBMCs. This TCR derives from a woman aged 30 to 39 in good health and CMV-seronegative.

CDR3 DNA sequence: TGTGCCAGCAGCGCCGACGGAGCGGACCCTCGCCATGAGCAGTTCTTC. This encodes CASSADGADPRHEQFF. This chain links TRBV9 with TRBJ2-1; perhaps TRBD2 as D (5 bases). This CDR3 is 16 amino acids long. The V gene's germline CDR1 is SGDLS and CDR2 YYNGEE. V lost 3 bases and J lost 8, with 21 bases in between.